These T cell receptor beta chains were read from a single sample in a study of beta chain features in type 1 diabetes. Profiling relied on immunoSEQ multiplex PCR, and the TCRdb table lists in-frame clones only, not all of them. Among 300,000 or so clones, 7% to 9% were seen once, and the ten largest hold around 0.44%. Input material: central memory CD4+ T cells from blood. The receptors here all came from a woman under 30 in good health. Both conserved end residues are part of each CDR3. A D gene is named only where the DNA matches it firmly. A clone size is listed for some rows: how often the clone was seen (once, few, many), or a class if it is expanded.

>15|TRBJ2-1|TRBD1|NA|TRBV7-9
TGTGCCAGCAGCTCTGGACAGGGGGCCTACAATGAGCAGTTCTTC
CASSSGQGAYNEQFF
>12|TRBJ2-1|NA|few|TRBV11-2
TGTGCCAGCAGCCCCTCCCGGAATGAGCAGTTCTTC
CASSPSRNEQFF
>15|TRBJ2-1|TRBD2|NA|TRBV29-1
TGCAGCGTTTCCTTGGTACTAGCGGGAGACCCTATATCCCTCTTC
CSVSLVLAGDPISLF
>13|TRBJ2-7|NA|few|TRBV5-1
TGCGCCAGCAGCTTGTTCCCGCGGTACGAGCAGTACTTC
CASSLFPRYEQYF
>17|TRBJ2-1|TRBD2|few|TRBV2
TGTGCCAGCACCGGAAGGCTAGGGACTAGCGGATACAATGAGCAGTTCTTC
CASTGRLGTSGYNEQFF
>17|TRBJ2-1|TRBD1|many|TRBV7-9
TGTGCCAGCAGCCCAACTCCGGGACAGGGTGGGATCAATGAGCAGTTCTTC
CASSPTPGQGGINEQFF
>16|TRBJ1-2|NA|few|TRBV7-2
TGTGCCAGCAGCCCAGAGGTGGGAGCTTCGGGATATGGCTACACCTTC
CASSPEVGASGYGYTF
>14|TRBJ2-3|NA|few|TRBV7-3
TGTGCCAGCAGCTTACGGGACTCCACAGATACGCAGTATTTT
CASSLRDSTDTQYF
>14|TRBJ2-1|NA|few|TRBV7-9
TGTGCCAGCAGCTTAGTGACTGAGGGAAATGAGCAGTTCTTC
CASSLVTEGNEQFF
>15|TRBJ2-2|NA|few|TRBV27
TGTGCCAGCAGCCGAGGGACAACGAACACCGGGGAGCTGTTTTTT
CASSRGTTNTGELFF
>14|TRBJ2-4|TRBD1|many|TRBV7-2
TGTGCCAGCAGCTACGCCGGACAGGGAAACATTCAGTACTTC
CASSYAGQGNIQYF
>14|TRBJ2-1|NA|many|TRBV7-2
TGTGCCAGCAGCTCCCGGACCCAATCAGATGAGCAGTTCTTC
CASSSRTQSDEQFF
>14|TRBJ1-5|NA|NA|TRBV6-4
TGTGCCAGCAGCCAACAGGGCGGTGATCAGCCCCAGCATTTT
CASSQQGGDQPQHF
>14|TRBJ2-5|NA|NA|TRBV7-7
TGTGCTAGCAGCGCGGGACAGAGGAGCGAGACCCAGTACTTC
CASSAGQRSETQYF
>13|TRBJ2-5|TRBD1|NA|TRBV2
TGTGCCAGCACCCGGGACAGGGCCGAGACCCAGTACTTC
CASTRDRAETQYF
>15|TRBJ1-2|NA|NA|TRBV5-8
TGTGCCAGCAGCTTGGCAGGGGCGGTAAACTATGGCTACACCTTC
CASSLAGAVNYGYTF
>15|TRBJ2-7|TRBD2|NA|TRBV19
TGTGCCAGTAGTATTATCAGCGGGGCTCACTACGAGCAGTACTTC
CASSIISGAHYEQYF
>16|TRBJ2-2|NA|few|TRBV7-2
TGTGCCAGCAGCATACAGGTCAGGGCGGACACCGGGGAGCTGTTTTTT
CASSIQVRADTGELFF
>16|TRBJ2-2|NA|few|TRBV7-9
TGTGCCAGCAGCCCCCCCGGGACAACGAACACCGGGGAGCTGTTTTTT
CASSPPGTTNTGELFF
>13|TRBJ2-5|TRBD1|few|TRBV5-6
TGTGCCAGCGGAGACAGGGTAAGAGAGACCCAGTACTTC
CASGDRVRETQYF
>13|TRBJ2-5|NA|few|TRBV18
TGTGCCAGCTCACCTCGGACGGCAGAGACCCAGTACTTC
CASSPRTAETQYF
>15|TRBJ2-5|NA|NA|TRBV5-6
TGTGCCAGCAGCCCCGGACAGCTACTGGGGGAGACCCAGTACTTC
CASSPGQLLGETQYF
>12|TRBJ2-3|NA|few|TRBV15
TGTGCCACCAGCAGAGACGGAAATTATCAGTATTTT
CATSRDGNYQYF
>17|TRBJ2-1|TRBD2|NA|TRBV14
TGTGCCAGCAGCCAAGATCCTAAACTAGCGGGAGTTTCTGAGCAGTTCTTC
CASSQDPKLAGVSEQFF
>15|TRBJ2-7|TRBD1|NA|TRBV18
TGTGCCAGCTCAGCAGGGACAGCAAATACCTACGAGCAGTACTTC
CASSAGTANTYEQYF
>14|TRBJ2-7|NA|NA|TRBV7-2
TGTGCCAGCAGCTTAGCGCGAGGGGCCAACGAGCAGTACTTC
CASSLARGANEQYF
>18|TRBJ2-6|NA|many|TRBV18
TGTGCCAGCTCACCTTCTATTACAGGGTCTACCGGGGCCAACGTCCTGACTTTC
CASSPSITGSTGANVLTF
>15|TRBJ2-1|NA|few|TRBV6-5
TGTGCCAGCAGTGCCGGGACTCCAGCTTACAATGAGCAGTTCTTC
CASSAGTPAYNEQFF
>11|TRBJ1-1|NA|NA|TRBV20-1
TGCAGTGCTAAAAGGGTTACTGAAGCTTTCTTT
CSAKRVTEAFF
>16|TRBJ2-5|NA|NA|TRBV7-9
TGTGCCAGCAGCCCCCAGGGTGGGGGATACCAAGAGACCCAGTACTTC
CASSPQGGGYQETQYF
>15|TRBJ1-5|TRBD1|few|TRBV18
TGTGCCAGCTCACCAGGACAGGGGGTTGATCAGCCCCAGCATTTT
CASSPGQGVDQPQHF
>12|TRBJ1-1|NA|few|TRBV2
TGTGCCAGCAGTGGACGGAACACTGAAGCTTTCTTT
CASSGRNTEAFF
>13|TRBJ1-5|NA|few|TRBV6-5
TGTGCCAGCAGTGAAATCCCGAGTCAGCCCCAGCATTTT
CASSEIPSQPQHF
>14|TRBJ2-5|NA|few|TRBV4-3
TGCGCCAGCAGCCAAGAAAGGGGCGGGTGGAAGCAGTACTTC
CASSQERGGWKQYF
>16|TRBJ2-2|NA|many|TRBV11-2
TGTGCCAGCAGCTCACCGGGGGACGTTCAGACCGGGGAGCTGTTTTTT
CASSSPGDVQTGELFF
>10|TRBJ1-1|NA|many|TRBV29-1
TGCAGCGCGCAGAACACTGAAGCTTTCTTT
CSAQNTEAFF
>15|TRBJ2-2|TRBD2|few|TRBV28
TGTGCCAGCAGTCCCGCACTAGCGGGATCTGGGGAGCTGTTTTTT
CASSPALAGSGELFF
>14|TRBJ1-2|NA|few|TRBV18
TGTGCCAGCTCTAACGGAGGCACTAACTATGGCTACACCTTC
CASSNGGTNYGYTF
>15|TRBJ2-1|NA|few|TRBV28
TGTGCCAGCAGACGGGCCGGGACAACTTACAATGAGCAGTTCTTC
CASRRAGTTYNEQFF
>13|TRBJ2-5|TRBD1|NA|TRBV6-5
TGTGCCAGCTCCCGGGACAGGCGCGAGACCCAGTACTTC
CASSRDRRETQYF
>15|TRBJ2-1|NA|NA|TRBV18
TGTGCCAGCTCACCAGGGGCTCAATCAGGAGATGAGCAGTTCTTC
CASSPGAQSGDEQFF
>13|TRBJ1-4|TRBD1|few|TRBV5-4
TGTGCCAGCAGCTTGGCACAGGGGGAAAAACTGTTTTTT
CASSLAQGEKLFF
>15|TRBJ2-3|NA|few|TRBV29-1
TGCAGCGTTGAGGGGGGGGACAAGAGCACAGATACGCAGTATTTT
CSVEGGDKSTDTQYF
>14|TRBJ1-2|NA|few|TRBV7-9
TGTGCCAGCAGCTCAACAGCGGGACACGCGGGCTACACCTTC
CASSSTAGHAGYTF
>14|TRBJ2-3|TRBD2|NA|TRBV27
TGTGCCAGCATGCGGGAGGGCGGCACAGATACGCAGTATTTT
CASMREGGTDTQYF
>14|TRBJ2-5|NA|NA|TRBV19
TGTGCCAGTAGTATTTCCCCGGCCATAGAGACCCAGTACTTC
CASSISPAIETQYF
>17|TRBJ1-4|NA|many|TRBV7-9
TGTGCCAGCAGCTTTTTCGCGGGACGCCTTGCGGCGGAAAAACTGTTTTTT
CASSFFAGRLAAEKLFF
>14|TRBJ2-3|NA|few|TRBV7-9
TGTGCCAGCAGCCCCCCGGGGGGCACAGATACGCAGTATTTT
CASSPPGGTDTQYF